Presented here are 14 T cell receptor beta chains from one specimen sequenced in a study of control samples from healthy donors and cancer patients. Sequenced by immunoSEQ multiplex PCR; TCRdb stores in-frame clones only, minus some. The sample records 120,000 or so clones, more than 75% being singletons. What was sequenced was blood. These receptors originate from a man aged 40-49 years in good health.

This chain links TRBV2 with TRBJ2-1; TRBD1 is a possible D gene (6 bases). Germline values: CDR1 SNHLY, CDR2 FYNNEI. The CDR3 is made up of 15 amino acids. With 2 bases removed from V and 8 bases from J, the gap between germline ends came to 16 bases. The CDR3 here is CASSEIYRERDEQFF. CDR3 DNA sequence: TGTGCCAGCAGTGAAATCTACAGGGAGAGGGATGAGCAGTTCTTC.

In this sample, this clone turned up a few times. The gene calls are TRBV6-7 and TRBJ2-2; D unclear. TRBV6-7 is an ORF; its function is uncertain. The ends were cut back, 5 bases at V and 4 bases at J, with 11 bases in the middle. This CDR3 comprises 14 residues. Here the CDR3 reads CASSERDGTGELFF. Written as DNA, the CDR3 is TGTGCCAGCAGTGAGAGAGACGGCACCGGGGAGCTGTTTTTT.

This chain joins TRBV9 and TRBJ1-3, with D hard to call. Germline CDR1 SGDLS, CDR2 YYNGEE. Trimming removed 4 bases at V and 0 bases at J, with 8 bases between. The length of the CDR3 is 14 residues. The CDR3 sequence is CASSRESSGNTIYF. CDR3 nucleotide sequence: TGTGCCAGCAGCCGCGAGTCCTCTGGAAACACCATATATTTT.

The rearrangement joins TRBV5-1 to TRBJ2-5, with 9 bases identical to TRBD2. Germline V gene sequence: CDR1 SGHRS, CDR2 YFSETQ. The length of the CDR3 is 16 residues. J gave up 2 bases and V 4 bases, and 9 bases lay outside the gene matches. The CDR3 sequence: CASSPPGTSLQETQYF. The DNA for the CDR3 is TGCGCCAGCAGCCCCCCCGGGACTAGCCTACAAGAGACCCAGTACTTC. Together with reference TRBV5-1 and TRBJ2-5, the CDR3 gives the full variable domain: KAGVTQTPRYLIKTRGQQVTLSCSPISGHRSVSWYQQTPGQGLQFLFEYFSETQRNKGNFPGRFSGRQFSNSRSEMNVSTLELGDSALYLCASSPPGTSLQETQYFGPGTRLLVL.

In its sample, this clone was seen once. The chain employs TRBV6-2 or TRBV6-3 and TRBJ1-5, with TRBD1 identical over 8 bases. The CDR3 has 15 residues. Trimming took 6 bases from V and 1 from J; bases not matched to a gene: 5. The germline CDR1 and CDR2 sequences are MNHEY and SVGEGT. CDR3 bases: TGTGCCAGCAGCTCCGACAGGGGAAGCAATCAGCCCCAGCATTTT. This sequence encodes CASSSDRGSNQPQHF.

In DNA, the CDR3 is TGTGCCAGCAGCTTAGATCCTAGCACAGATACGCAGTATTTT. This gives the protein CASSLDPSTDTQYF. This sequence joins TRBV7-2 and TRBJ2-3; D unresolved. The germline gives CDR1 SGHTA, CDR2 FQGNSA. Trimming shortened V by 1 base and J by 0 bases, and 5 bases separated the two germline ends. The CDR3 loop spans 14 amino acids.

V and J are TRBV11-1 and TRBJ2-5; D is possibly TRBD1 or TRBD2 (5 bases each). CDR3 size: 15 residues. With 5 bases removed from V and 2 bases from J, the gap between germline ends came to 15 bases. From germline, CDR1 is SGHAT and CDR2 FQDESV (reference sequence). The CDR3 region has the DNA TGTGCCAGCAGCCTCGCCCGGGACCTTCAAGAGACCCAGTACTTC. This translates into CASSLARDLQETQYF.

With regard to this clone: Distinct nucleotide sequences in the sample also encode this CDR3. This chain joins TRBV27 and TRBJ2-7, with D tentatively TRBD1 or TRBD2 (6 bases each). The CDR3 is 16 residues long. From germline, CDR1 is MNHEY and CDR2 SMNVEV (reference sequence). V was trimmed by 6 bases and J by 2 bases, leaving 20 bases between them. CDR3 sequence (DNA): TGTGCCAGCAGCTTAACCCTACTGGGGGGCACCTACGAGCAGTACTTC. Translation: CASSLTLLGGTYEQYF.

The chain has TRBV7-2 and TRBJ1-1, with a weak D call TRBD1 (5 bases). V was cut by 3 bases and J by 4 bases, with 21 bases left in between. Per the germline V gene, CDR1 is SGHTA and CDR2 is FQGNSA. The CDR3 runs to 17 residues. CDR3 DNA: TGTGCCAGCAGCTTGGAGGGGATTAGTGTAGGTTTCACTGAAGCTTTCTTT. It translates to CASSLEGISVGFTEAFF.

The chain recombines TRBV25-1 with TRBJ2-3, with D perhaps TRBD1 or TRBD2 (5 bases each). Trimming left V 7 bases short and J 3 bases short, with 11 bases between. The germline CDR1 and CDR2 sequences are MGHDK and SYGVNS. This CDR3 comprises 13 residues. The CDR3, as DNA: TGTGCCAGCATAGAGGGGTGGACAGATACGCAGTATTTT. It codes for CASIEGWTDTQYF.

The chain is built from TRBV11-3 and TRBJ2-2; D ambiguous. The CDR3 is 18 residues long. The V end lost 0 bases, the J end lost 1 base, and 15 bases lay between the germline ends. Germline V lookup: CDR1 SGHNT, CDR2 YENEEA. The CDR3 DNA reads TGTGCCAGCAGCTTAGATAGGATCCGGGCAGAGAACACCGGGGAGCTGTTTTTT. This codes for CASSLDRIRAENTGELFF.

The rearrangement links TRBV10-1 to TRBJ2-3; 7 bases align to TRBD1. The ends lost 6 bases at V and 4 bases at J; junction bases unmatched: 4. Looked up from germline, CDR1 is WNHNN and CDR2 is SYGVQD (reference sequence). The CDR3 length is 13 residues. The chain's CDR3 is CASSSGGADTQYF. The CDR3 nucleotides are TGCGCCAGCAGCTCAGGGGGTGCAGATACGCAGTATTTT.

The chain has TRBV7-2 and TRBJ1-2; 7 bases agree with TRBD1. The CDR3 is made up of 11 amino acids. Per germline, CDR1 SGHTA and CDR2 FQGNSA. Trimming took 4 bases from V and 8 from J; bases not matched to a gene: 1. This CDR3 reads CASSSGGGYTF. CDR3 nucleotides: TGTGCCAGCAGCTCAGGGGGAGGCTACACCTTC.

V is TRBV5-4 and J is TRBJ2-3, with TRBD2 matching over 8 bases. Germline assignment: CDR1 SGHNT and CDR2 YYREEE (reference sequence). J lost 3 bases, V lost 2 bases, and 5 bases had no gene match. The CDR3 is 15 residues long. The CDR3 here is CASSFGGGSTDTQYF. The CDR3 bases are TGTGCCAGCAGCTTCGGCGGGGGGTCGACAGATACGCAGTATTTT. Looking up the rest from reference TRBV5-4 and TRBJ2-3 gives the full variable domain: ETGVTQSPTHLIKTRGQQVTLRCSSQSGHNTVSWYQQALGQGPQFIFQYYREEENGRGNFPPRFSGLQFPNYSSELNVNALELDDSALYLCASSFGGGSTDTQYFGPGTRLTVL.